This T cell receptor (beta chain) was recovered during a study of cytomegalovirus exposure and HLA in healthy donors. The germline V gene has CDR1 MDHEN and CDR2 SYDVKM. V lost 3 bases, J lost 5 bases, and 5 bases lay in between. This CDR3 comprises 12 residues. For this clone: What it binds is unknown.

All the people who gave samples were healthy bone marrow donors. Use of 60 Vbeta and 13 Jbeta primers characterized the PCR. Using immunoSEQ multiplex PCR, the repertoire was profiled, and TCRdb retains in-frame clones only, with some absent. The sample lists roughly 220,000 clones, under 70% occurring once. Findings and caveats of the study: Highly shared sequence variants in one cluster were likely a sequencing artifact. In a later analysis, TCR beta V- and J-gene trimming showed a link to a missense DCLRE1C variant. Later analysis showed most CMV-associated TCR beta chains appearing HLA-restricted.

Sequenced input: PBMCs. The receptor was isolated from a middle-aged man in good health and CMV-seropositive. The chain uses TRBV28 and TRBJ1-5; no firm D call. The CDR3 DNA reads TGTGCCAGCAGTTTCACTTATCAGCCCCAGCATTTT. It specifies CASSFTYQPQHF.